This entry is about one TCR beta chain. Up to 2 weeks before entering the study, exposed participants had met a COVID-19 case. The source of the sample is a study of blood T cell repertoires in COVID-19. Data came from immunoSEQ multiplex PCR; TCRdb stores just in-frame clones and leaves some out. The table shows about 350,000 clones, with about nine tenths occurring only once. The CDR3 runs to 12 residues. V gave up 12 bases and J gave up 5 bases; unmatched junction bases: 4. Germline loops: CDR1 KGHDR, CDR2 SFDVKD. The sequenced material came from PBMCs or T cells enriched from blood (not recorded which). The sequence was collected from a woman aged 30 to 39 who had been exposed to COVID-19. This chain joins TRBV24-1 and TRBJ1-5, with 9 nucleotides matching TRBD1. The CDR3 DNA reads as TGTGCCGCGGGGACAGGGTATCAGCCCCAGCATTTT. This translates into CAAGTGYQPQHF.